A selection of T cell receptor beta chains follows, all from one sample in a study of identical twins' blood T cells. One entry per CDR3 protein results from TCRdb running MiXCR on the 5' RACE reads. The sample has a few hundred thousand distinct CDR3 sequences, about 28% seen once; the top ten hold roughly 5.5%. Sequenced: PBMCs. The receptors stem from a woman between 18 and 49 years old in good health. CDR3s include the opening cysteine and the closing phenylalanine or tryptophan.

V	J	CDR3
TRBV12-3/TRBV12-4	TRBJ2-7	CASSFEGSGRNAYEQYF
TRBV29-1	TRBJ1-2	CSVTGGDGYTF
TRBV20-1	TRBJ2-3	CSATSGLGGDTQYF
TRBV20-1	TRBJ2-7	CSASFPSSGPLGEQYF
TRBV6-1	TRBJ2-5	CASKGRRGETQYF
TRBV19	TRBJ2-2	CASSIGTNTNTGELFF
TRBV12-3/TRBV12-4	TRBJ2-2	CASSFRTGNTGELFF
TRBV7-9	TRBJ1-1	CARVSSGTYIGSNREAFF
TRBV12-3/TRBV12-4	TRBJ1-5	CASTWWPGQPQHF
TRBV5-1	TRBJ2-2	CASSFGVGPGELFF
TRBV6-2/TRBV6-3	TRBJ2-2	CASSSSSGNTGELFF
TRBV29-1	TRBJ1-2	CSIVRQDYGYTF
TRBV4-2	TRBJ2-2	CASSQEQGNTGELFF
TRBV6-5	TRBJ1-4	CASRLLGQNEKLFF
TRBV6-1	TRBJ2-2	CASSGWTGDTGELFF
TRBV20-1	TRBJ1-6	CSAVPKQGSSNSPLHF
TRBV10-3	TRBJ2-3	CAISEIVADTQYF
TRBV27	TRBJ2-3	CASGAGTQYF
TRBV7-2	TRBJ2-3	CASSTQGATDTQYF
TRBV28	TRBJ1-1	CASSLLRGVDTEAFF
TRBV5-1	TRBJ2-2	CASSLPTGVGTRQGTGELFF
TRBV5-1	TRBJ1-1	CASSGGENTEAFF
TRBV2	TRBJ2-1	CASSEALGSPGLF
TRBV7-2	TRBJ2-1	CASSRPGYEQFF
TRBV7-9	TRBJ1-1	CASSPSGDFPGTEAFF
TRBV29-1	TRBJ1-2	CSVRDTGPYGYTF
TRBV29-1	TRBJ1-5	CSVAWGANDQPQHF
TRBV20-1	TRBJ1-1	CSATGLDTEAFF
TRBV4-3	TRBJ1-4	CASSQVSRGGEKLFF
TRBV6-5	TRBJ1-5	CASRAQGNQPQHF
TRBV19	TRBJ1-5	CASSIREQPQHF
TRBV7-6	TRBJ1-5	CASSLDLGQPQHF
TRBV11-2	TRBJ2-1	CASSLLVASGSNEQFF
TRBV7-9	TRBJ1-3	CASIRGRNTVYF
TRBV29-1	TRBJ1-2	CSVEDDGHTF
TRBV14	TRBJ1-3	CASSSSLAYGNTIYF
TRBV20-1	TRBJ2-1	CSAPGQNYNEQFF
TRBV29-1	TRBJ2-1	CSVGLPPLVNNEQFF
TRBV2	TRBJ2-3	CASGSGYSTDTQYF
TRBV19	TRBJ1-1	CASKNTGGVRTEAFF
TRBV14	TRBJ1-2	CASSPYKSSPDGYTF
TRBV18	TRBJ2-1	CASSPAGSGSSYNEQFF
TRBV12-3/TRBV12-4	TRBJ1-1	CASSPNMGTEAFF
TRBV6-1	TRBJ1-6	CASSGGGFYNSPLHF
TRBV11-2	TRBJ1-4	CASSDRDKSEKLFF